These 20 T cell receptor beta chains were sequenced from one sample in a study of blood T cell repertoires in COVID-19 (dated by TCRdb to 2018 to 2020). The library relied on the immunoSEQ multiplex PCR assay. TCRdb limited this immuneACCESS table to in-frame rearrangements with V and J called. A share of clones is missing; checked studies link under half to unresolved V genes, and the rest is unexplained. Recorded for this sample are roughly 120,000 clones; roughly 85% of them occurred a single time. The ten top clones hold approximately 3.6% of the sample. The specimen was peripheral blood. These receptor sequences come from a man in his forties with acute or convalescent COVID-19.

The chain uses TRBV29-1 and TRBJ2-5, with 10 bases identical to TRBD2. The germline V gene has CDR1 SQVTM and CDR2 ANQGSEA. Germline trimming cut 5 bases from V and 5 bases from J; bases unmatched to any gene: 8. This CDR3 comprises 14 residues. CDR3 DNA sequence: TGCAGCGTTAGAGTAGCGGGGGGACTGGAGACCCAGTACTTC. Encoded protein: CSVRVAGGLETQYF.

V usage is TRBV4-1 and J usage is TRBJ1-5; possibly TRBD1 for D (5 bases). Germline CDR1 and CDR2: MGHRA and YSYEKL. V lost 0 bases and J 8 bases, leaving 14 bases between the germline ends. The CDR3 contains 15 residues. CDR3: CASSQDSRAEEPQHF. CDR3 nucleotides: TGCGCCAGCAGCCAAGATTCCAGGGCAGAAGAGCCCCAGCATTTT.

This clone showed up just a few times. The chain has TRBV21-1 and TRBJ2-3; the table's D call, TRBD1, has no DNA check behind it. TRBV21-1 is shown as a pseudogene. The CDR3 contains 19 residues. As DNA, the CDR3 is TGTGCCAGCAGGCGGGCCGGGACAGGGGGTAAGGTGAGCACAGATACGCAGTATTTT. This translates into CASRRAGTGGKVSTDTQYF.

The chain joins TRBV6-1 to TRBJ1-5, with D uncertain. The germline V and J ends were trimmed by 0 bases and 0 bases, with 9 bases remaining between them. The CDR3 runs to 16 residues. CDR1 MNHNS and CDR2 SASEGT come from the germline V gene. The CDR3 sequence: CASSEAREYSNQPQHF. In DNA form, the CDR3 reads TGTGCCAGCAGTGAAGCGCGCGAGTATAGCAATCAGCCCCAGCATTTT.

The rearrangement joins TRBV4-1 to TRBJ2-3; 9 nucleotides match TRBD2. Germline lookup yields CDR1 MGHRA and CDR2 YSYEKL. Trimming cost V 4 bases and J 2 bases; bases outside gene matches: 10. This CDR3 is built from 17 residues. CDR3 sequence reads: CASSPQVAGGLTDTQYF. CDR3 in DNA: TGCGCCAGCAGCCCCCAGGTCGCGGGGGGGCTCACAGATACGCAGTATTTT.

This sequence joins TRBV10-3 and TRBJ2-1; D ambiguous. Germline CDR1 and CDR2: ENHRY and SYGVKD. V lost 0 bases, J lost 6 bases, and 9 bases lay in between. This CDR3 has 14 residues. The CDR3: CAISESVIANEQFF. CDR3 in DNA: TGTGCCATCAGTGAGTCGGTAATAGCCAATGAGCAGTTCTTC.

V gene TRBV11-2 combines with J gene TRBJ2-1; a weak D match, TRBD2 (6 bases). The CDR3 extends over 16 amino acids. In germline, CDR1 is SGHAT, CDR2 FQNNGV. Trimming took 1 base from V and 1 from J, leaving 11 bases between them. The CDR3 DNA follows: TGTGCCAGCAGCTTAGTAGGGCGGGATTCCTACAATGAGCAGTTCTTC. Residues: CASSLVGRDSYNEQFF.

This chain connects TRBV9 to TRBJ2-7, with D maybe TRBD1 (5 bases). CDR1 and CDR2 (germline): SGDLS, YYNGEE. The CDR3 has 14 residues. The germline V and J ends were trimmed by 0 bases and 3 bases, with 10 bases remaining between them. The chain's CDR3 is CASSVGQGVYEQYF. The CDR3 nucleotides are TGTGCCAGCAGCGTAGGCCAGGGCGTCTACGAGCAGTACTTC. The full variable domain, rest sourced from reference TRBV9 and TRBJ2-7, is DSGVTQTPKHLITATGQRVTLRCSPRSGDLSVYWYQQSLDQGLQFLIQYYNGEERAKGNILERFSAQQFPDLHSELNLSSLELGDSALYFCASSVGQGVYEQYFGPGTRLTVT.

This clone was counted a single time. The chain joins TRBV2 to TRBJ1-4, with D uncertain. Germline V gene lookup returns CDR1 SNHLY and CDR2 FYNNEI. V lost 7 bases and J lost 3, with 6 bases in between. The CDR3 spans 12 residues. CDR3: CASNLPNEKLFF. The CDR3 DNA reads TGTGCCAGCAACTTACCTAATGAAAAACTGTTTTTT.

The sample holds one count of this clone. The chain employs TRBV7-9 and TRBJ2-1; D is undetermined. CDR3 length: 12 amino acids. V lost 2 bases and J lost 7, with 6 bases in between. CDR1 and CDR2 from the germline V gene are SEHNR and FQNEAQ (reference sequence). The DNA of the CDR3 is TGTGCCAGCAGCTTATCTAGGAATGAGCAGTTCTTC. It translates to CASSLSRNEQFF.

This sequence joins TRBV27 and TRBJ2-7; 7 nucleotides align to TRBD1. Germline V gives CDR1 MNHEY, CDR2 SMNVEV (reference sequence). J lost 1 base, V lost 3 bases, and 9 bases had no gene match. The CDR3 is 16 residues long. The chain's CDR3 is CASSFRDRRGSYEQYF. The CDR3 DNA reads TGTGCCAGCAGTTTCCGGGACAGAAGGGGGTCCTACGAGCAGTACTTC.

This chain joins TRBV4-1 and TRBJ1-3, with TRBD1 matching 7 bases. The trim removed 1 base at V and 1 base at J, leaving 7 bases unmatched. This CDR3 spans 17 amino acids. Germline lookup yields CDR1 MGHRA and CDR2 YSYEKL. The CDR3 here is CASSQGGRGKSGNTIYF. Here the CDR3 DNA reads TGCGCCAGCAGCCAAGGTGGCAGGGGGAAGTCTGGAAACACCATATATTTT.

The rearrangement joins TRBV20-1 to TRBJ1-2, with unresolved D. Germline V gives CDR1 DFQATT, CDR2 SNEGSKA (reference sequence). The CDR3 loop spans 11 amino acids. V was clipped by 1 base and J by 4 bases, with 4 bases between them. The CDR3 loop reads CSARVGYGYTF. The DNA for the CDR3 is TGCAGTGCTAGAGTCGGCTATGGCTACACCTTC.

The chain couples TRBV28 to TRBJ1-4; D is undetermined. Germline V gene sequence: CDR1 MDHEN, CDR2 SYDVKM. The CDR3 spans 14 residues. V was trimmed by 2 bases and J by 0 bases, leaving 4 bases between them. The CDR3 sequence: CASSLRSTNEKLFF. The CDR3 region has the DNA TGTGCCAGCAGTTTACGGTCAACTAATGAAAAACTGTTTTTT.

This clone was recorded only once. The chain couples TRBV11-1 to TRBJ2-5; TRBD1 matches 8 bases. Germline V gives CDR1 SGHAT, CDR2 FQDESV (reference sequence). Trimming took 1 base from V and 5 from J; bases not matched to a gene: 3. The CDR3 is made up of 14 amino acids. The DNA of the CDR3 is TGTGCCAGCAGCTTAGGACAGGGGCTGGAGACCCAGTACTTC. Translated, it gives CASSLGQGLETQYF.

V and J are TRBV27 and TRBJ2-7; 7 positions match TRBD2. The CDR3 has 14 amino acids. Unmatched junction bases numbered 4, after V lost 5 bases and J lost 0 bases. Looked up from germline, CDR1 is MNHEY and CDR2 is SMNVEV (reference sequence). CDR3 nucleotides: TGTGCCAGCAGTCCGGGCGGGGGCTCCTACGAGCAGTACTTC. It yields the protein CASSPGGGSYEQYF.

The V call is TRBV4-3, the J call TRBJ2-7, with 7 bases lining up with TRBD2. The CDR3 totals 16 residues. Germline trimming cut 0 bases from V and 2 bases from J; bases unmatched to any gene: 7. Per germline, CDR1 LGHNA and CDR2 YSLEER. The CDR3 sequence: CASSQEFGGGTYEQYF. As DNA, the CDR3 is TGCGCCAGCAGCCAAGAGTTTGGCGGGGGAACCTACGAGCAGTACTTC.

V is TRBV4-1 and J is TRBJ2-5; weak D call: TRBD1 (6 bases). The germline gives CDR1 MGHRA, CDR2 YSYEKL. V was pared by 2 bases and J by 5 bases, with 15 bases between. The CDR3 covers 15 residues. The CDR3, as DNA: TGCGCCAGCAGCCAAACAGGGTATGGGAGTGAGACCCAGTACTTC. Amino acid sequence: CASSQTGYGSETQYF.

This clone was found a few times. V and J are TRBV15 and TRBJ2-7; D unclear. The V end was cut by 0 bases, the J end by 0 bases, with 12 bases between. Germline-derived CDR1 and CDR2 are LNHNV and YYDKDF (reference sequence). The CDR3 loop spans 16 amino acids. CDR3 sequence (DNA): TGTGCCACCAGCAGAGATGACCCTAGGAGCTCCTACGAGCAGTACTTC. It codes for CATSRDDPRSSYEQYF.

V usage is TRBV19 and J usage is TRBJ2-1, with D possibly matching TRBD1 (5 bases). The CDR3 totals 15 residues. The germline gives CDR1 LNHDA, CDR2 SQIVND (reference sequence). With 0 bases removed from V and 0 bases from J, the gap between germline ends came to 6 bases. CDR3 amino acids: CASSIEGHSYNEQFF. CDR3 nucleotide sequence: TGTGCCAGTAGTATAGAGGGGCACTCCTACAATGAGCAGTTCTTC.